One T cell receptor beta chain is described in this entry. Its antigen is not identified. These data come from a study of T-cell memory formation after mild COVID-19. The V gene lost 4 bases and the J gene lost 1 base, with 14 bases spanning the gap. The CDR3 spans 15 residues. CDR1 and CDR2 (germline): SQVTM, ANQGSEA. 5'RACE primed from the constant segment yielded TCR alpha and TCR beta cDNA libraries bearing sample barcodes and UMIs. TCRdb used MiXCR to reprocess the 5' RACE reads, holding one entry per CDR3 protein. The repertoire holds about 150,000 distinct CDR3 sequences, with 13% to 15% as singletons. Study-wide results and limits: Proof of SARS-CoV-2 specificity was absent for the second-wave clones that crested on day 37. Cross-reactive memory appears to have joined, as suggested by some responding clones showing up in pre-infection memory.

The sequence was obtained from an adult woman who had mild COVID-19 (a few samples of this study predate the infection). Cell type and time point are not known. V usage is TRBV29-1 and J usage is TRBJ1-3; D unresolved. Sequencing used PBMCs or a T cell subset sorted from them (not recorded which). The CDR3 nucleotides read TGCAGCGTTGTCGGGCCGATAGATTCTGGAAACACCATATATTTT. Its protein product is CSVVGPIDSGNTIYF.